This T cell receptor (beta chain) was obtained from a study of shared clonotypes between healthy human individuals. Positive CCR7 selection of CD45RO-negative cells yielded the naive CD8 cells, and terminally differentiated effector memory CD45RA+ cells were excluded. Healthy and HIV-negative, the adult donors had no recent acute infections or vaccinations. CDR3 length equals 13 residues. It was across several immunoSEQ plates that each subset's genomic DNA was evenly split. Sequencing was performed with immunoSEQ multiplex PCR; in TCRdb, only in-frame clones are kept and a portion is missing. The sample includes around 640,000 clones, 95% to 97% of them seen just once.

The chain uses TRBV21-1 and TRBJ1-5. TRBV21-1 is marked as a pseudogene. The material sequenced was naive CD8+ T cells sorted from blood. The sequence derives from a woman aged 25 to 45 in good health. CDR3 amino acids: CASGGCGGQPQHF. The CDR3 DNA is TGTGCCAGCGGTGGTTGCGGAGGGCAGCCCCAGCATTTT.